This T cell receptor (beta chain) was identified in a study of early T cells in non-severe SARS-CoV-2 infection (dated by TCRdb to about 2021). Regarding the study in general: Because TCR sequencing was done on bulk RNA from unsorted whole blood, the alpha and beta chains could not be paired. Overall study results and their limits: VDJdb matching was skewed toward anti-spike CD8 responses and likely underestimated virus-specific expansions, missing private and CD4 specificities.

This was a case-control study nested in a cohort of healthcare workers in London, UK, who had nasopharyngeal swab PCR tests and blood samples taken every week. Healthcare workers were recruited during the week of the UK lockdown, between 23 and 31 March 2020, and followed weekly for up to 16 weeks. The receptor library was made with 5' RACE. The reads were generated on a NextSeq 500. To correct for sequencing error and PCR bias, the TCR library protocol tagged individual cDNA molecules with unique molecular identifiers. Both TCR alpha and beta chains were sequenced, and tight co-correlation was observed between alpha and beta sequence abundances in each sample. Regarding the original processing steps: Decombinator V4 was used to annotate the V gene, J gene and CDR3 of the TCR sequences. Expanded TCRs were defined as changing significantly between any two time points under a Poisson model with p below 0.0001. Abundances of TCRs were expressed as counts per million after normalisation to the total number of TCRs sequenced in each sample. TRAV1-2 paired with TRAJ12, TRAJ20 or TRAJ33 defined MAIT TCRs, while TRAV10 paired with TRAJ18 defined iNKT TCRs. A search of VDJdb, accessed on 1 November 2021, was run for TCRs annotated to CMV, EBV and SARS-CoV-2, with TCRs annotated for multiple antigens excluded. TCRdb reworked the public reads: Q25 trimming with fastp, MiXCR clone assembly, productive beta chains retained. Rows are combined by CDR3 protein, so each entry shows the most common genes and DNA. These V and J calls rely on TCRdb rather than the paper's analysis. A total of tens of thousands of distinct CDR3 sequences appear in this sample, roughly 12% of them only once. The biggest ten clones account for 2.7% of the sample.

From the cysteine through the phenylalanine, the CDR3 covers 15 amino acids. The retained sequence is limited to the CDR3, 45 bases, with the frame set at the first base. The CDR1 and CDR2 encoded by the germline V gene (reference sequence) are DFQATT and SNEGSKA. A distance of 17 bases separates the germline ends of V and J, which lose 6 bases and 2 bases respectively. This clonotype was counted a few times. The antigen it binds to is not known. No base-level quality is on record; no much larger clone is a single base apart. The sequenced sample was whole blood, obtained at baseline. The rearranged chain carries TRBV20-1 and TRBJ2-1, with TRBD2 perhaps the D gene, on 5 matching bases. The clonotype comes from an adult who was a healthcare worker with PCR-confirmed SARS-CoV-2 infection or an uninfected control (not recorded which). The DNA sequence is TGCAGTGCCGCCTCTAGCCTCCGCACCTACAATGAGCAGTTCTTC. Its amino acids are CSAASSLRTYNEQFF.